This TCR beta chain came from a study of CD8 T cells in Susac syndrome (dated by TCRdb to about 2019). For the wider study: Repertoire sequencing was used to test whether CD8+ T cell activation and differentiation in Susac syndrome was antigen driven. Clonality of the CD8+ T cell repertoire was compared between over 10 healthy donors, roughly 14 Susac syndrome patients and under 16 multiple sclerosis patients.

RNA was extracted using the RNeasy kit, and roughly 0.5 to 1 microgram was reverse transcribed with random hexamers. TCR beta CDR3 regions were amplified with the immunoSEQ multiplex PCR assay covering 54 Vbeta and 13 Jbeta segments. To correct PCR amplification bias, a synthetic template baseline was used for both primer optimization and computational correction. As for the authors' bioinformatics: Reads were annotated to V, D and J genes per IMGT and analyzed with immunoSEQ Analyzer, keeping only productive sequences. Clonality was computed as one minus Shannon entropy normalized by log2 of the number of productive unique sequences. For each patient and control, public and private clones were evaluated among the 100 most prevalent clones. Clones were defined as Susac-specific when absent from the healthy and MS cohorts, from over 950 published viral clones and from other ImmuneACCESS disease sequences. TCRdb trimmed public reads at Q25 via fastp, called clones via MiXCR and kept in-frame beta chains. All rows with the same CDR3 protein become a single entry with the most common DNA and genes. TCRdb assigned the V and J calls; the authors' analysis was not used. This sample holds some 300,000 distinct CDR3 sequences; 70% to 90% were observed only once. Of the sample, 0.18% falls within the top ten clones.

In regard to this clonotype: Its antigen has not been determined. Qualities for individual bases were not recorded, and no much larger clone is one base off.

Overall results and qualifications from the work: The number of individuals in the TCR sequencing and HLA analysis was acknowledged as relatively small.

Taken from cysteine to phenylalanine, the CDR3 has 11 residues. The retained sequence is limited to the CDR3, 33 bases, with the frame set at the first base. The germline V gene (reference sequence) yields LGHDT for CDR1 and YNNKEL for CDR2. The V end loses 0 bases and the J end loses 12 bases, and a stretch of 6 bases separates them. High-throughput TCR beta sequencing profiled peripheral blood CD8+ and CD4+ T cells from healthy donors, Susac syndrome patients and multiple sclerosis patients. Treatment-naive patients with stable or active relapsing-remitting disease fulfilling revised McDonald criteria were used as multiple sclerosis controls. Bulk CD8+ and CD4+ T cells were purified by magnetic negative isolation, while CD8+ TEMRA cells were enriched using FACS. Blood was collected in EDTA tubes and processed within 24 hours, with PBMCs isolated through density gradient centrifugation. PBMCs intended for TCR sequencing were cryopreserved in liquid nitrogen and thawed later in a water bath at 37 degrees C. The sorted or isolated CD4+, CD8+ and CD8+ TEMRA cells had a purity of 90% or higher.

The specimen sequenced was CD8+ T cells from PBMCs. The chain joins TRBV3-1 to TRBJ1-5; no D segment can be confidently identified. The TCR sequence derives from a human donor with multiple sclerosis. The DNA sequence reads TGTGCCAGCAGCCAAGATGAGATCCAGCATTTT. It translates as CASSQDEIQHF.